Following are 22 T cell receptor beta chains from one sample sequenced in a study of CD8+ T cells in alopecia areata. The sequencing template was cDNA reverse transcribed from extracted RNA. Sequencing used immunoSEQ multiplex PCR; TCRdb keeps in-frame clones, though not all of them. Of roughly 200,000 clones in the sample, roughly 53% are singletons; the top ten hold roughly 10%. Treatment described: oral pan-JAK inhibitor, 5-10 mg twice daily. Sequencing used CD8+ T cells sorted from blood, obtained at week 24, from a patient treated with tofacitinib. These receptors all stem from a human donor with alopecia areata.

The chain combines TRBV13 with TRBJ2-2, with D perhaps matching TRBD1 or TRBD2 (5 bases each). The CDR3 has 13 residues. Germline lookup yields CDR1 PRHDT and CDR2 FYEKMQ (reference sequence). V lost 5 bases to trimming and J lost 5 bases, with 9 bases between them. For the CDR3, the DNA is TGTGCCAGCAGCACGTGGGGGACCGGGGAGCTGTTTTTT. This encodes CASSTWGTGELFF. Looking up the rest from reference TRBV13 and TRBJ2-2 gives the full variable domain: AAGVIQSPRHLIKEKRETATLKCYPIPRHDTVYWYQQGPGQDPQFLISFYEKMQSDKGSIPDRFSAQQFSDYHSELNMSSLELGDSALYFCASSTWGTGELFFGEGSRLTVL.

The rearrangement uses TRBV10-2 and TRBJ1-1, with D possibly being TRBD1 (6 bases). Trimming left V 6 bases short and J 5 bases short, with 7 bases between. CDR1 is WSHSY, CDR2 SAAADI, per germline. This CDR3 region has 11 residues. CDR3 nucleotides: TGCGCCAGCAGGAGGGGGACTGAAGCTTTCTTT. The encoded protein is CASRRGTEAFF.

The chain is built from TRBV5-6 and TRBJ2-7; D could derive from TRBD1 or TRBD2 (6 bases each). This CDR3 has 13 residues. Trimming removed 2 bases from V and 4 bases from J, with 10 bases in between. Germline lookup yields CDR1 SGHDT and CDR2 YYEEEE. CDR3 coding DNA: TGTGCCAGCAGCTTACAAGGGGGGTACGAGCAGTACTTC. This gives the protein CASSLQGGYEQYF.

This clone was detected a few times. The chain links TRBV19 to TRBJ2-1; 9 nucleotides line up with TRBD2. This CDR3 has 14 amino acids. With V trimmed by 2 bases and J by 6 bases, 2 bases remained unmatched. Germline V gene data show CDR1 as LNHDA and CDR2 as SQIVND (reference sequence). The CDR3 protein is CASSILAGTNEQFF. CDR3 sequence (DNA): TGTGCCAGTAGTATACTAGCGGGGACCAATGAGCAGTTCTTC.

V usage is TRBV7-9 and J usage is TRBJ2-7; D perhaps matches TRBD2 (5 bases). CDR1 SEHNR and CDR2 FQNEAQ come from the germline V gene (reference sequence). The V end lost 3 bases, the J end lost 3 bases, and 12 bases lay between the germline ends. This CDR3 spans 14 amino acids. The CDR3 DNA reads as TGTGCCAGCAGCTTGGAGGCTGGCGGCTACGAGCAGTACTTC. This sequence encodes CASSLEAGGYEQYF.

The CDR3 DNA reads as TGCGCCAGCAGCCAGGAGAGGGGTAGGAATGAGCAGTTCTTC. As protein: CASSQERGRNEQFF. The V gene is TRBV4-3, the J gene TRBJ2-1, with D perhaps TRBD1 or TRBD2 (5 bases each). The CDR3 length is 14 residues. V lost 3 bases to trimming and J lost 7 bases, with 13 bases between them. Germline loops: CDR1 LGHNA, CDR2 YSLEER.

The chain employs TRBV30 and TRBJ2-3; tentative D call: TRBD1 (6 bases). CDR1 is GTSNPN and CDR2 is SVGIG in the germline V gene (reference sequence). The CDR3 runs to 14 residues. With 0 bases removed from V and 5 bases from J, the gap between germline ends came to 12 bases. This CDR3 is CAWSVMQGRDTQYF. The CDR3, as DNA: TGTGCCTGGAGTGTCATGCAGGGGAGAGATACGCAGTATTTT.

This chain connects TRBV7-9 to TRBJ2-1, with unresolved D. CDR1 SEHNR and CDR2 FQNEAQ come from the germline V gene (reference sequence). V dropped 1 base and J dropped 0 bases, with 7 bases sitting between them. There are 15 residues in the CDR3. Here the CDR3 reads CASSLGEASYNEQFF. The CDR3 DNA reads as TGTGCCAGCAGCTTAGGAGAGGCCTCCTACAATGAGCAGTTCTTC.

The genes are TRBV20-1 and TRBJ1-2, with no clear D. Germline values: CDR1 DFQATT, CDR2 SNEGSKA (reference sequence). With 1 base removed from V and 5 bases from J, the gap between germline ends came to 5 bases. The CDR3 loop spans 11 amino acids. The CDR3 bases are TGCAGTGCTAGAGTGGGGTATGGCTACACCTTC. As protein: CSARVGYGYTF.

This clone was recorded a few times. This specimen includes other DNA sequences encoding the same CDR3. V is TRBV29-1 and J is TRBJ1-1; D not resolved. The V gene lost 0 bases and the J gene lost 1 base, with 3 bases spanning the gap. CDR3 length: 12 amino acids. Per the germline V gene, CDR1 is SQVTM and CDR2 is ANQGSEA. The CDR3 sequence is CSVEEGNTEAFF. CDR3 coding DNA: TGCAGCGTTGAAGAGGGGAACACTGAAGCTTTCTTT.

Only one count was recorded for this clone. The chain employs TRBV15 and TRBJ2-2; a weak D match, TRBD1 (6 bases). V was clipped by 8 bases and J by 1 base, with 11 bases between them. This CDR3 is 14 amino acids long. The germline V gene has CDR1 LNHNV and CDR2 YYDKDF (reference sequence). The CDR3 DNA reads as TGTGCCACCGGATACAGGGAGAACACCGGGGAGCTGTTTTTT. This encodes CATGYRENTGELFF.

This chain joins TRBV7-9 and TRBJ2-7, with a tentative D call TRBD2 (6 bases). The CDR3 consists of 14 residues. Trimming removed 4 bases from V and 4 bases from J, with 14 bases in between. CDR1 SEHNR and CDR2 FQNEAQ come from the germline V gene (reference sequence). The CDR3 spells CASSSETSDYEQYF. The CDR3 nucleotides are TGTGCCAGCAGCTCAGAGACTAGTGATTACGAGCAGTACTTC.

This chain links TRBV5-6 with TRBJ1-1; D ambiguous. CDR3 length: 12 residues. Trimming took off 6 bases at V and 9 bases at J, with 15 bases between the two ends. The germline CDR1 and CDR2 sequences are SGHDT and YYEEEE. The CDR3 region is CASKSRLDKAFF. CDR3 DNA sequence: TGTGCCAGCAAATCCCGTCTGGATAAAGCTTTCTTT.

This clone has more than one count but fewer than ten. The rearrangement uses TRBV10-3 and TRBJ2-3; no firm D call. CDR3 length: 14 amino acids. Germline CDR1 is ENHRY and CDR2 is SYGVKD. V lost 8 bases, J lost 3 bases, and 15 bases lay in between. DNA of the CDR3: TGTGCCATCGGTCTAAGGTCAGCTACAGATACGCAGTATTTT. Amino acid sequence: CAIGLRSATDTQYF.

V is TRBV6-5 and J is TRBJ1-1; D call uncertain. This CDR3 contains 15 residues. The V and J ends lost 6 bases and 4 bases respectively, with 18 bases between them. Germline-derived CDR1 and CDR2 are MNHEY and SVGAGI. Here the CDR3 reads CASSPASSWGTEAFF. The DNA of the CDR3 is TGTGCCAGCAGCCCCGCTAGTTCGTGGGGCACTGAAGCTTTCTTT.

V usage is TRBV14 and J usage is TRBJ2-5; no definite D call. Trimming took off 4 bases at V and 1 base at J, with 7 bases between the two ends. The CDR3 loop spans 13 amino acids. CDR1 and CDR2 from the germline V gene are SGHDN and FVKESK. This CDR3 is CASSRRGQETQYF. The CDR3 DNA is TGTGCCAGCAGCCGCCGAGGCCAAGAGACCCAGTACTTC.

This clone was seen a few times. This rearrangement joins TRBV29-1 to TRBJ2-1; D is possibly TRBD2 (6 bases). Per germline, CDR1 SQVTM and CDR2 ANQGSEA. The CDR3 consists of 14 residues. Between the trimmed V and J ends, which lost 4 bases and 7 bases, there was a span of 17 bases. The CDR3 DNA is TGCAGCGTTGTCGGCGGGACTTTTGAGAATGAGCAGTTCTTC. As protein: CSVVGGTFENEQFF.

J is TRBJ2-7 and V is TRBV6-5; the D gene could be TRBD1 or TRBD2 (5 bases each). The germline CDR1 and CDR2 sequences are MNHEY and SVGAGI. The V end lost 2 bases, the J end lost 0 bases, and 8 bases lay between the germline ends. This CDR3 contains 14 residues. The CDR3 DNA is TGTGCCAGCAGTTACGGGGGTACCTCCTACGAGCAGTACTTC. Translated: CASSYGGTSYEQYF.

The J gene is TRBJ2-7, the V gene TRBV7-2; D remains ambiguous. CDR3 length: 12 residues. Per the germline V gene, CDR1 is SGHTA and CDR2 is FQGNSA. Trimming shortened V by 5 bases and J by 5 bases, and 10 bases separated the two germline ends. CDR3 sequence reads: CASSPAEHEQYF. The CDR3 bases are TGTGCCAGCAGCCCCGCAGAACACGAGCAGTACTTC.

In nucleotides, the CDR3 is TGTGCCAGCAGTGAATGGTCGGTCCATTCCGGGGAGCTGTTTTTT. This codes for CASSEWSVHSGELFF. The rearrangement uses TRBV2 and TRBJ2-2; D unclear. The germline V gene encodes CDR1 SNHLY and CDR2 FYNNEI. The CDR3 length is 15 residues. Trimming removed 2 bases from V and 6 bases from J, with 13 bases in between.

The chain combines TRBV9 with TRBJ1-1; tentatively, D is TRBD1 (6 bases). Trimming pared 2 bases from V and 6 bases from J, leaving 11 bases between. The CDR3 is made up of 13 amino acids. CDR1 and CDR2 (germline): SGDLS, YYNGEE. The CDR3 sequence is CASSVGGQAEAFF. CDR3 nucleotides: TGTGCCAGCAGCGTCGGGGGGCAGGCTGAAGCTTTCTTT.

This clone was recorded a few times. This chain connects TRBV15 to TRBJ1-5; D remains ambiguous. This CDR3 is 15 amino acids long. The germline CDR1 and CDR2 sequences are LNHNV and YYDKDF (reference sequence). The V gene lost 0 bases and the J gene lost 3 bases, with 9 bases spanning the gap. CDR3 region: CATSRDQSVNQPQHF. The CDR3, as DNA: TGTGCCACCAGCAGAGATCAGTCAGTCAATCAGCCCCAGCATTTT.